This T cell receptor (beta chain) was profiled in a study of monozygotic twins with inflammatory bowel disease (dated by TCRdb to the late 2010s). For the wider study: The complete study included around 30 monozygotic twin pairs: 19 IBD-discordant Danish pairs and nine German pairs, of which four were IBD-concordant and five were IBD-discordant. Each individual had, on average, about 151 000 unique TCRalpha sequences and 181 000 unique TCRbeta sequences available for analysis. Within discordant pairs, disease-associated traits were sought mainly by comparing IBD patients with their genetically identical healthy co-twins.

The germline V gene encodes CDR1 MNHEY and CDR2 SVGEGT. The CDR3 sequence holds 12 residues, the cysteine and phenylalanine included. No DNA sequence is on record. The library was obtained by 5' RACE. Preparation of each TCR library used approximately 3,700 ng of total RNA. For each sample, cDNA was synthesized in eight separate reactions using SMARTScribe reverse transcriptase. During cDNA synthesis, unique molecular identifiers containing a 6-nucleotide sample barcode were introduced by template switching. Amplification of TCRalpha and TCRbeta cDNA involved two nested PCRs of 16 and 9 cycles, and each PCR was followed by bead purification. Before amplification, the cDNA was treated with uracil DNA-glycosylase and purified using the QIAquick PCR purification kit. The second PCR was the step at which Illumina TruSeq-compatible adapters and sample-specific barcodes were added. Library quality and concentration were checked on TapeStation and Qubit, and libraries were pooled at approximately 5 ng each. The pooled libraries were sequenced with 2 x 100 bp reads and custom sequencing primers on an Illumina HiSeq2500 single-index Rapid Run. Per the source publication's procedure: PCR and sequencing errors were corrected by UMI-based consensus assembly using MiGEC version 1.2.6. MiXCR version 2.1.1 was used for V(D)J alignment, clonotype assembly and CDR3 extraction. To normalise gene usage, clonotype sharing and MAIT/NKT TCR abundance, the analysis used the top 1000, 10 000 and 20 000 clonotypes per sample. After downsampling to 27 000 UMIs, diversity was calculated as the inverse Simpson index using the vegan R package. Paired Mann-Whitney U tests were applied to discordant twin pairs, and Benjamini-Hochberg correction was used for multiple testing. TCRdb reprocessed the reads, and each CDR3 protein sequence is entered once, without DNA. What appears here as the V and J calls and clone size reflects TCRdb's work, not the paper's. The table for this sample lists approximately 400,000 distinct CDR3 sequences. The ten largest clones take up 2.5% to 3% of the sample.

From each donor, a roughly 2.5 ml peripheral blood sample was collected into PAXgene tubes and stored at -80 degrees C. Without T cell sorting, total RNA was isolated from whole blood using the PAXgene blood miRNA kit on an automated QIAcube. Peripheral blood from monozygotic twin pairs, either concordant or discordant for inflammatory bowel disease, underwent deep TCRalpha and TCRbeta repertoire profiling that used unique molecular barcoding. For every twin pair, smoking habits were documented, and each individual was categorised as a current, former or never smoker. In regard to this clonotype: Its antigen is unknown.

Broad study findings and their caveats: Measured by the inverse Simpson index, TCRbeta repertoire diversity was lower in IBD patients than in their healthy co-twins. The analysis was unable to tell different T cell subtypes apart. Fewer clonotypes were shared with other individuals by IBD patients than by healthy twins, most markedly in patients showing signs of disease activity. Differing immunosuppressive treatments among patients may have added background noise and inter-individual variability to the repertoires. Repertoire similarity did not differ between concordant and discordant twins, which could be due to limited statistical power. The results gave no support for a single strong signal or clonotype linked to IBD.

This sequence originates from a human donor with ulcerative colitis or Crohn's disease, or a healthy co-twin of an affected twin (not recorded which). The sequencing sample was made of blood. The chain employs TRBV6-2 or TRBV6-3 and TRBJ2-2. The CDR3 region: CASSYPSGELFF.